The sequence of this T cell receptor (beta chain) was determined in a study of blood T cell repertoires in COVID-19. As for the study in general: Samples of COVID-19 (acute and convalescent) were obtained from the United States, Italy and Spain. PBMCs, B-cell-depleted T cells, or T cells were the source of the cDNA or gDNA that made up the material.

Participants, about 18 to 90 years old, spanned more than 20 US areas. V shed 3 bases, J shed 9 bases, and the junction held 6 bases outside the gene matches. Germline V gives CDR1 SGHRS, CDR2 YFSETQ. The CDR3 contains 15 residues. In the original workflow: The authors estimated nucleated cell counts from reference gene primer amplification. Clones were read by immunoSEQ multiplex PCR, and TCRdb kept only the in-frame ones, dropping some. D and trimming were read from the DNA, whereas the V and J calls and clone size are those reported in that table. The data contain about 200,000 clones, around 82% of them singletons.

The sample taken for sequencing was PBMCs or T cells enriched from blood (not recorded which). The V and J genes are TRBV5-1 and TRBJ2-1, with TRBD2 matching over 13 bases. This TCR was recovered from a middle-aged man who had recovered from COVID-19. The CDR3 loop is CASSYTSGGGVEQFF. The CDR3 DNA sequence: TGCGCCAGCAGCTACACTAGCGGGGGGGGCGTTGAGCAGTTCTTC.